This T cell receptor (beta chain) was sequenced during a study of CD8 T cells in ankylosing spondylitis. Whole-study findings and limits: A motif of roughly eight highly homologous TCR beta variants was seen as apparently characteristic of ankylosing spondylitis blood. Some motif variants had been reported before (in reactive arthritis synovial fluid and blood). The clones that were linked to disease were reported to be significantly enriched in matched synovial fluid samples from ankylosing spondylitis patients. With a CD8+ phenotype, disease-linked clones were relatively rare in peripheral blood.

Quantitative barcoded 5'-RACE was used to prepare TCR beta libraries. TCRdb itself ran the 5' RACE reads through MiXCR, one entry per CDR3 protein. The table includes 800,000 to 900,000 distinct CDR3 sequences, 12% detected once. This clonotype has only a few counts. Its target is unknown. This CDR3 has 15 amino acids. Trimming pared 0 bases from V and 5 bases from J, leaving 13 bases between. The sample taken for sequencing was blood, either unsorted or a sorted T cell fraction (not recorded which). The receptor's source is a male donor with ankylosing spondylitis. J is TRBJ2-5 and V is TRBV12-3 or TRBV12-4; maybe TRBD1 (6 bases). The CDR3 coding sequence is TGTGCCAGCAGTTTAGCCCTACAGGGTTGGGAGACCCAGTACTTC. Encoded protein: CASSLALQGWETQYF.